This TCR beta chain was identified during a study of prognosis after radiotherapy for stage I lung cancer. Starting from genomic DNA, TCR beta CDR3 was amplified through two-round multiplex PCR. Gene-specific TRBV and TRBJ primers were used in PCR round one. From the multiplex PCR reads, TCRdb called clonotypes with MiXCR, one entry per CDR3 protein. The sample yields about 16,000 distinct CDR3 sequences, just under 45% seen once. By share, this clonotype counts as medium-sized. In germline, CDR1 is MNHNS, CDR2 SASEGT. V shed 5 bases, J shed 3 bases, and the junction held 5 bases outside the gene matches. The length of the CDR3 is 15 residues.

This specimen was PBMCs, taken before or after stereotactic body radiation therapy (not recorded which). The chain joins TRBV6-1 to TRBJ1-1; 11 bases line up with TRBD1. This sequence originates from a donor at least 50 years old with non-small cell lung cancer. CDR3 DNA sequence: TGTGCCAGCAGTAAACCGGGACAGGGGGACACTGAAGCTTTCTTT. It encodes CASSKPGQGDTEAFF.